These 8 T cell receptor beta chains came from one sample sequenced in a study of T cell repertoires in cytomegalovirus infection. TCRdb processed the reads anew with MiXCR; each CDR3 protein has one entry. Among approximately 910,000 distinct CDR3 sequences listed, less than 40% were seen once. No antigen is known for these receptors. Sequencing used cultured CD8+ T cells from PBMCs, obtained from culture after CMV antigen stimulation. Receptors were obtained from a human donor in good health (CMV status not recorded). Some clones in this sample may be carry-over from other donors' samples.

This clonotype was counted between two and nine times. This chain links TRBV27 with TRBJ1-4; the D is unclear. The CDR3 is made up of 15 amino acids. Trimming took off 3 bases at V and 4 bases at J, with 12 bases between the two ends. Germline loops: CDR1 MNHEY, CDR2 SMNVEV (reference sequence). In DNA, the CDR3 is TGTGCCAGCAGTTTGTACGCAGGATATAATGAAAAACTGTTTTTT. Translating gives CASSLYAGYNEKLFF.

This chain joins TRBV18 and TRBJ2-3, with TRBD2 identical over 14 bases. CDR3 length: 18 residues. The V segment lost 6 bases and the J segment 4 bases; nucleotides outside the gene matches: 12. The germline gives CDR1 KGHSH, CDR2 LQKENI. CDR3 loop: CASSPKGGLAGEADTQYF. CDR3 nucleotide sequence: TGTGCCAGCTCCCCTAAAGGGGGACTAGCGGGGGAAGCAGATACGCAGTATTTT.

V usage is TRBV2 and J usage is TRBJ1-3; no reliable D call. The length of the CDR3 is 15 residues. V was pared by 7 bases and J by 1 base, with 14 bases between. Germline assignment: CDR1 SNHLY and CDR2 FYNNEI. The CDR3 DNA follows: TGTGCCAGCAAAGAGCTCCTTGGATCTGGAAACACCATATATTTT. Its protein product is CASKELLGSGNTIYF.

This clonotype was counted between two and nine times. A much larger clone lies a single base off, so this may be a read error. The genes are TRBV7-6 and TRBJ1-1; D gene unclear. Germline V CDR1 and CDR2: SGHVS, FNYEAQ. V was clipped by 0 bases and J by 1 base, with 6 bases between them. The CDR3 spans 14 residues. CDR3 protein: CASSLAVGNTEAFF. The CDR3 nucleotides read TGTGCCAGCAGCTTAGCGGTGGGGAACACTGAAGCTTTCTTT.

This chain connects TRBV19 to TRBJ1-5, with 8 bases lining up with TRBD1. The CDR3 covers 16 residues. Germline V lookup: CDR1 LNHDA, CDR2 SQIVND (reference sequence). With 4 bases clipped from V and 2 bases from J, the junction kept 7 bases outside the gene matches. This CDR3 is CASSTIDRGGNQPQHF. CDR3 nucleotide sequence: TGTGCCAGTAGTACCATAGACAGGGGTGGCAATCAGCCCCAGCATTTT.

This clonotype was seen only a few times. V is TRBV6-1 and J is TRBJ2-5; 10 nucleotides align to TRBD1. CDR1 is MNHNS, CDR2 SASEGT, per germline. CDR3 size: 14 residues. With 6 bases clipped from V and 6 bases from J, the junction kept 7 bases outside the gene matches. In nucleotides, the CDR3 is TGTGCCAGCAGCCCGACAGGGGGCTTGCAGACCCAGTACTTC. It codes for CASSPTGGLQTQYF.

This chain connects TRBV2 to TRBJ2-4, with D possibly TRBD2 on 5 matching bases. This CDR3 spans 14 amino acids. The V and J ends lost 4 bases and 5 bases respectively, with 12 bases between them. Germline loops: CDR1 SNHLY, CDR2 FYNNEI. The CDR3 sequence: CASSGPAVQNIQYF. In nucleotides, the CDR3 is TGTGCCAGCAGTGGCCCAGCGGTTCAAAACATTCAGTACTTC.

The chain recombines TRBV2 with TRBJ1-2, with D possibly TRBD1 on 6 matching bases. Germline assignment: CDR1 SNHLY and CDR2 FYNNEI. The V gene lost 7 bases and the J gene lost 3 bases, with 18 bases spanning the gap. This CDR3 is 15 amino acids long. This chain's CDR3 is CASKFSRTVHYGYTF. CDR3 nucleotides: TGTGCCAGCAAGTTCTCCAGGACAGTGCACTATGGCTACACCTTC.